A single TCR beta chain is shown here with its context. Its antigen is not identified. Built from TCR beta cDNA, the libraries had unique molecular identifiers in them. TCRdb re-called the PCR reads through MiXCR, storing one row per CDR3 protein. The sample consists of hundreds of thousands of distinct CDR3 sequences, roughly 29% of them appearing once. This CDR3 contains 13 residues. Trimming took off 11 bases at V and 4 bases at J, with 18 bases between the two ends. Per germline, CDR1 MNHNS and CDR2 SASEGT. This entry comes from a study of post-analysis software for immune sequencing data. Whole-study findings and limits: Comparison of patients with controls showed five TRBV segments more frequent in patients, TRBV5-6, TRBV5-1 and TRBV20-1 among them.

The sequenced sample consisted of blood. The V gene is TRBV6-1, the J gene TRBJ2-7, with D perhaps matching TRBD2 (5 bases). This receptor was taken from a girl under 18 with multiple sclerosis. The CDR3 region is CAEAEGTSYEQYF. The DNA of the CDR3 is TGTGCCGAAGCCGAGGGAACGTCTTACGAGCAGTACTTC.